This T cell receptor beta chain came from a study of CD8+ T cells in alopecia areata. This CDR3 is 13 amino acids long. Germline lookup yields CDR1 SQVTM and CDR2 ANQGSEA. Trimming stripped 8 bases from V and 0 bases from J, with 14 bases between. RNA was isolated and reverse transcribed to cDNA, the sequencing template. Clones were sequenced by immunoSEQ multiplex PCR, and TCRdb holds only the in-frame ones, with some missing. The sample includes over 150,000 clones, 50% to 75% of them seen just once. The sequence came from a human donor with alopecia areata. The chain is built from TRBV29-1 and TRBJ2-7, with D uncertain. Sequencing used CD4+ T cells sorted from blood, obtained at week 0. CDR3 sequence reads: CSTRQQSSYEQYF. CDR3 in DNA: TGCAGCACCCGGCAGCAGAGCTCCTACGAGCAGTACTTC.